Listed below are T cell receptor beta chains from one sample, sequenced in a study of regulatory and conventional T cells in RAG deficiency. Libraries were prepared by immunoSEQ multiplex PCR; TCRdb keeps only in-frame clonotypes and omits some of them. The sample has over 45,000 clones; 80% to 90% are singletons. This sample was shared with a second study, whose subject was regulatory T cells.

The sample taken for sequencing was CD4+ effector T cells sorted from blood. Source of these receptors: a human donor in good health. The CDR3 runs from the conserved cysteine through the conserved F or W. A D gene is named only where the DNA matches it firmly. Not every row has a clone size; where given, it reads once, few, many or a size class.

j_gene	len	d_gene	v_gene	abundance	CDR3nt	CDR3aa
TRBJ2-5	14	TRBD2	TRBV2	once	TGTGCCAGCAGGGCTAGCGGATTCCAAGAGACCCAGTACTTC	CASRASGFQETQYF
TRBJ1-4	15	TRBD1	TRBV19	.	TGTGCCAGTAGTGCCCCAGGGGGCGCGAAGGAAAAACTGTTTTTT	CASSAPGGAKEKLFF
TRBJ2-2	15	TRBD1	TRBV28	.	TGTGCCAGCCGGGGACAGGGTACGAACACCGGGGAGCTGTTTTTT	CASRGQGTNTGELFF
TRBJ2-7	17	TRBD2	TRBV9	once	TGTGCCAGCAGCGTAGAGGCTCGGGTAGCGGGTACCTACGAGCAGTACTTC	CASSVEARVAGTYEQYF
TRBJ1-6	15	.	TRBV6-5	.	TGTGCCAGCAGGCAATTCCCCAGGGGCGGATCACCCCTCCACTTT	CASRQFPRGGSPLHF
TRBJ2-7	15	.	TRBV11-3	.	TGTGCCAGCAGCTTCCTTGTTCGAGGCCTCCACGAGCAGTACTTC	CASSFLVRGLHEQYF
TRBJ2-3	15	.	TRBV25-1	.	TGTGCCAGCAGTGTTTCGGCGGCGGGTCCTGATACGCAGTATTTT	CASSVSAAGPDTQYF
TRBJ2-5	15	TRBD1	TRBV5-1	.	TGCGCCAGCAGCATAACCGGGACAGGGGAGGAGACCCAGTACTTC	CASSITGTGEETQYF
TRBJ2-7	20	TRBD2	TRBV5-1	.	TGCGCCAGCAGCTTTGGAGTTAGTGGGACTAGCGGGTCGCTCTCCTACGAGCAGTACTTC	CASSFGVSGTSGSLSYEQYF
TRBJ2-7	18	TRBD2	TRBV11-2	.	TGTGCCAGCAGCACGGGACTAGCGGGAGGAGGTGCGTCTAACGAGCAGTACTTC	CASSTGLAGGGASNEQYF
TRBJ1-3	14	.	TRBV18	.	TGTGCCAGCTCACCAGGGGGGAATGGAAACACCATATATTTT	CASSPGGNGNTIYF
TRBJ2-1	16	TRBD2	TRBV5-4	.	TGTGCCAGCAGCTACACGGGACTAGTCTCAGGTAATGAGCAGTTCTTC	CASSYTGLVSGNEQFF
TRBJ2-3	14	.	TRBV30	.	TGTGCCTGGAGTGGAGGCTCCCCACCAGATACGCAGTATTTT	CAWSGGSPPDTQYF
TRBJ2-7	15	TRBD2	TRBV6-1	.	TGTGCCAGCAGCCGAGCCGGGACTAGTTCTTTCGAGCAGTACTTC	CASSRAGTSSFEQYF
TRBJ2-5	16	TRBD2	TRBV5-4	.	TGTGCCAGCAGCTTTCCTAGCGGGGGTATGGGGGAGACCCAGTACTTC	CASSFPSGGMGETQYF
TRBJ2-6	15	.	TRBV12-5	.	TGTGCTAGTGGTTTGCCCCTCTTGGGTGCCAACGTCCTGACTTTC	CASGLPLLGANVLTF
TRBJ2-7	15	TRBD1	TRBV7-8	.	TGTGCCAGCAGCTTGGGGGGACAGGGGTCCTACGAGCAGTACTTC	CASSLGGQGSYEQYF
TRBJ1-5	13	.	TRBV6-5	.	TGTGCCAGCACTCTGACCTTCGGGCAGCCCCAGCATTTT	CASTLTFGQPQHF
TRBJ1-5	18	TRBD1	TRBV27	.	TGTGCCAGCAGTTTCCCTAAGGGGACCCAGGGGGCGCCAAAGCCCCAGCATTTT	CASSFPKGTQGAPKPQHF
TRBJ2-1	17	TRBD2	TRBV11-3	.	TGTGCCAGCAGCCGTTTAATCGGGGGGGGCGTAAACAATGAGCAGTTCTTC	CASSRLIGGGVNNEQFF
TRBJ1-5	18	TRBD1	TRBV4-2	.	TGTGCCAGCAGCTTGTTTTCGGGCTCAGGGGGCCTAGTGCAGCCCCAGCATTTT	CASSLFSGSGGLVQPQHF
TRBJ2-7	15	.	TRBV6-5	few	TGTGCCAGCAGTTACTCGACGACTACCCCCGGCGAGCAGTACTTC	CASSYSTTTPGEQYF
TRBJ1-1	14	TRBD1	TRBV18	few	TGTGCCAGCTCACCTGGACAGGCGGACACTGAAGCTTTCTTT	CASSPGQADTEAFF
TRBJ2-5	13	.	TRBV18	.	TGTGCCAGCTCACCCGGATTCCAAGAGACCCAGTACTTC	CASSPGFQETQYF
TRBJ2-3	16	TRBD2	TRBV5-1	.	TGCGCCAGCAGCCCGCAGCTAGCGGTAGGCACAGATACGCAGTATTTT	CASSPQLAVGTDTQYF
TRBJ2-3	13	.	TRBV6-1	.	TGTGCCAGCAACGAGCGGTATACAGATACGCAGTATTTT	CASNERYTDTQYF